One sample yielded the 30 T cell receptor beta chains listed below, sequenced in a study of regulatory T cells in long-lasting Graves disease. As for time point: newly diagnosed GD, antithyroid drugs for less than 3 months. The TCR library was made from RNA extracted from PBMCs. Library construction for TCR beta used iRepertoire HTBI primers and Arm-PCR of CDR3 regions. Each CDR3 protein gets one entry after TCRdb re-called the multiplex PCR reads with MiXCR. Of approximately 400,000 distinct CDR3 sequences listed, about an eighth are singletons. These data also featured in a second study, about T cells in Graves' hyperthyroidism and ophthalmopathy.

The starting material was peripheral blood mononuclear cells (PBMCs), obtained at new diagnosis, from a patient treated with antithyroid drugs. These receptor sequences come from a woman aged 18-35 years with Graves disease.

This clonotype has ten or more counts. This chain uses TRBV28 with TRBJ2-5; D is possibly TRBD2 (6 bases). V was trimmed by 4 bases and J by 3 bases, leaving 12 bases between them. CDR1 is MDHEN and CDR2 is SYDVKM in the germline V gene. The CDR3 spans 14 residues. CDR3 loop: CASSSLGLEETQYF. CDR3 bases: TGTGCCAGCAGTTCCCTGGGACTCGAAGAGACCCAGTACTTC. Together with reference TRBV28 and TRBJ2-5, the CDR3 gives the full variable domain: DVKVTQSSRYLVKRTGEKVFLECVQDMDHENMFWYRQDPGLGLRLIYFSYDVKMKEKGDIPEGYSVSREKKERFSLILESASTNQTSMYLCASSSLGLEETQYFGPGTRLLVL.

Ten or more counts support this clonotype. The chain carries TRBV20-1 and TRBJ2-1; D not resolved. The CDR3 loop spans 16 amino acids. The germline V gene encodes CDR1 DFQATT and CDR2 SNEGSKA (reference sequence). V lost 6 bases and J 3 bases, leaving 21 bases between the germline ends. The CDR3 DNA follows: TGCAGTGCGTACCCGAAACCTGTTCACTACTACAATGAGCAGTTCTTC. Amino acid sequence: CSAYPKPVHYYNEQFF.

This clonotype was counted ten times or more. The V call is TRBV10-3, the J call TRBJ2-7; 9 bases are shared with TRBD1. V shed 5 bases and J 5 bases; nucleotides not matched to a gene: 10. The length of the CDR3 is 15 residues. CDR1 is ENHRY, CDR2 SYGVKD, per germline. CDR3 sequence reads: CAISPAGQGPHEQYF. CDR3 DNA sequence: TGTGCCATCAGTCCCGCGGGACAGGGTCCCCACGAGCAGTACTTC.

CDR3 sequence: CASSLYSGEQYF. CDR3 coding DNA: TGTGCCAGCAGCCTATACTCGGGGGAGCAGTACTTC. This sequence joins TRBV5-4 and TRBJ2-7; weak D call: TRBD2 (5 bases). CDR3 length: 12 amino acids. Germline V CDR1 and CDR2: SGHNT, YYREEE (reference sequence). V lost 4 bases and J 7 bases, leaving 12 bases between the germline ends.

With regard to this clonotype: A much larger clone lies a single base off, so this may be a read error. The chain joins TRBV6-1 to TRBJ2-1, with D tentatively TRBD1 or TRBD2 (6 bases each). The CDR3 has 15 amino acids. CDR1 MNHNS and CDR2 SASEGT come from the germline V gene. The CDR3 reads CASSEGAGSYNEKFF. The CDR3 DNA is TGTGCCAGCAGTGAGGGGGCGGGATCCTACAATGAGAAGTTCTTC.

This clonotype was seen at least ten times. The CDR3 bases are TGTGCCAGCAGTCCCGGAATCGGACAGATAAACTCCTACGAGCAGTACTTC. As protein: CASSPGIGQINSYEQYF. The V and J genes are TRBV12-3 or TRBV12-4 and TRBJ2-7, with a tentative D call TRBD1 (6 bases). The CDR3 consists of 17 residues. Trimming took off 5 bases at V and 0 bases at J, with 20 bases between the two ends.

At least ten counts were recorded for this clonotype. The rearrangement joins TRBV2 to TRBJ1-5; 7 nucleotides match TRBD1. From germline, CDR1 is SNHLY and CDR2 FYNNEI. With 3 bases clipped from V and 0 bases from J, the junction kept 5 bases outside the gene matches. There are 16 residues in the CDR3. CDR3 in amino acids: CASSDLGTDSNQPQHF. CDR3 nucleotide sequence: TGTGCCAGCAGTGACCTTGGGACAGATAGCAATCAGCCCCAGCATTTT.

Note on this clonotype: Given a far larger clone just one base away, this is likely a sequencing read error. The CDR3 end shows no conserved phenylalanine or tryptophan, and so a read error is likely. The V call is TRBV27, the J call TRBJ2-1, with D perhaps assigned TRBD1 or TRBD2 (5 bases each). Germline V gives CDR1 MNHEY, CDR2 SMNVEV (reference sequence). This CDR3 comprises 16 residues. Trimming stripped 5 bases from V and 4 bases from J, with 18 bases between. CDR3 DNA sequence: TGTGCCAGCAGTATAGGCTGGGGGAGCAGGTACAATGAGCAGTTCTCC. This translates into CASSIGWGSRYNEQFS.

This clonotype was counted many times. This sequence joins TRBV7-9 and TRBJ2-7, with D perhaps TRBD1 (6 bases). Germline V gene lookup returns CDR1 SEHNR and CDR2 FQNEAQ (reference sequence). V lost 1 base and J lost 4, with 14 bases in between. This CDR3 spans 15 amino acids. The CDR3 loop is CASSLVFGQSYEQYF. As DNA, the CDR3 is TGTGCCAGCAGCTTAGTCTTCGGACAGAGTTACGAGCAGTACTTC.

This clonotype appeared many times. The J gene is TRBJ2-5, the V gene TRBV20-1, with D possibly being TRBD1 or TRBD2 (5 bases each). The V end was cut by 2 bases, the J end by 2 bases, with 15 bases between. The CDR3 contains 15 residues. Germline V lookup: CDR1 DFQATT, CDR2 SNEGSKA (reference sequence). For the CDR3, the DNA is TGCAGTGCTAGAAAAGGGACCTCGAGACAAGAGACCCAGTACTTC. This encodes CSARKGTSRQETQYF.

The chain uses TRBV5-1 and TRBJ2-1; unclear D gene. The CDR3 length is 15 residues. The germline V gene has CDR1 SGHRS and CDR2 YFSETQ. Deletions cut 4 bases from V and 6 bases from J, with 17 bases between. The CDR3 protein is CASSQRVSGCNEQFF. CDR3 nucleotides: TGCGCCAGCAGCCAGAGAGTTTCTGGGTGCAATGAGCAGTTCTTC. The complete variable domain, with remaining parts taken from reference TRBV5-1 and TRBJ2-1, reads KAGVTQTPRYLIKTRGQQVTLSCSPISGHRSVSWYQQTPGQGLQFLFEYFSETQRNKGNFPGRFSGRQFSNSRSEMNVSTLELGDSALYLCASSQRVSGCNEQFFGPGTRLTVL.

The chain links TRBV7-3 to TRBJ1-6; 7 bases fit TRBD1. With 0 bases clipped from V and 7 bases from J, the junction kept 3 bases outside the gene matches. This CDR3 comprises 15 residues. In germline, CDR1 is SGHTA, CDR2 FQGTGA. This CDR3 reads CASSLTGQTNSPLHF. As DNA, the CDR3 is TGTGCCAGCAGCTTAACGGGACAGACAAATTCACCCCTCCACTTT.

The chain is built from TRBV20-1 and TRBJ2-7, with 13 bases lining up with TRBD2. This CDR3 has 17 residues. J was trimmed by 5 bases and V by 0 bases; bases with no gene match: 10. In germline, CDR1 is DFQATT, CDR2 SNEGSKA (reference sequence). The CDR3 reads CSARDLTSGRSSHEQYF. CDR3 DNA sequence: TGCAGTGCTAGAGATTTGACTAGCGGGAGGAGTTCCCACGAGCAGTACTTC.

This clonotype was counted at least ten times. This chain links TRBV12-3 or TRBV12-4 with TRBJ2-3; TRBD2 aligns across 13 bases. V shed 6 bases, J shed 2 bases, and the junction held 11 bases outside the gene matches. The CDR3 runs to 18 residues. CDR3 coding DNA: TGTGCCAGCAGGGGGACTAGCGGGGACACTATTAACACAGATACGCAGTATTTT. Translated, it gives CASRGTSGDTINTDTQYF.

In this sample, this clonotype turned up a few times. The V call is TRBV19, the J call TRBJ2-7; TRBD2 might be the D (6 bases). The CDR3 is 18 amino acids. Trimming removed 4 bases from V and 2 bases from J, with 24 bases in between. Per the germline V gene, CDR1 is LNHDA and CDR2 is SQIVND (reference sequence). CDR3 amino acids: CASSRGTEGTSSTYEQYF. CDR3 in DNA: TGTGCCAGTAGTAGAGGGACGGAGGGGACCTCTTCTACCTACGAGCAGTACTTC. The full variable domain, its missing parts supplied by reference TRBV19 and TRBJ2-7, is DGGITQSPKYLFRKEGQNVTLSCEQNLNHDAMYWYRQDPGQGLRLIYYSQIVNDFQKGDIAEGYSVSREKKESFPLTVTSAQKNPTAFYLCASSRGTEGTSSTYEQYFGPGTRLTVT.

Note on this clonotype: A far larger clone is only one base removed, so a read error is likely. The CDR3 carries no conserved terminal phenylalanine or tryptophan, so it likely arises from a read error. V usage is TRBV7-2 and J usage is TRBJ2-1, with 9 bases identical to TRBD2. With V trimmed by 2 bases and J by 5 bases, 7 bases remained unmatched. The CDR3 covers 16 residues. Germline CDR1 is SGHTA and CDR2 is FQGNSA. Written as DNA, the CDR3 is TGTGCCAGCAGCTTACGGCGGGAGGGATCTAACAATGAGCAGTTCCTC. Translating gives CASSLRREGSNNEQFL.

In its sample, this clonotype was seen a few times. The rearrangement links TRBV2 to TRBJ2-7, with 9 positions matching TRBD1. Germline loops: CDR1 SNHLY, CDR2 FYNNEI. This CDR3 spans 12 amino acids. V gave up 10 bases and J gave up 3 bases; unmatched junction bases: 4. CDR3 sequence reads: CAIGTGSYEQYV. The CDR3 DNA reads TGTGCCATCGGGACAGGGAGCTACGAGCAGTACGTC.

Notes on this clonotype: It may be a read error: a sequence one base away is much more abundant. The chain recombines TRBV7-2 with TRBJ1-2; the D is unclear. The CDR3 sequence is 15 residues long. V lost 1 base and J 7 bases, leaving 16 bases between the germline ends. The germline CDR1 and CDR2 sequences are SGHTA and FQGNSA. CDR3 sequence (DNA): TGTGCCAGCAGCTTAGAGTTTAGAGAGACTCTTGGCTACACCTTC. It specifies CASSLEFRETLGYTF.

This clonotype came up a few times. V is TRBV14 and J is TRBJ2-3; 13 bases agree with TRBD2. The V and J ends lost 3 bases and 4 bases, in that order; junction bases with no gene match: 13. CDR3 length: 19 amino acids. From germline, CDR1 is SGHDN and CDR2 FVKESK. The CDR3 sequence is CASSQDRTPGLAGPDTQYF. The CDR3 nucleotides are TGTGCCAGCAGCCAGGACCGAACCCCGGGACTAGCGGGACCAGATACGCAGTATTTT.

The chain recombines TRBV11-2 with TRBJ1-5; D is perhaps TRBD1 (5 bases). CDR3 length: 18 amino acids. The germline V gene has CDR1 SGHAT and CDR2 FQNNGV. V lost 1 base, J lost 2 bases, and 18 bases lay in between. CDR3 nucleotides: TGTGCCAGCAGCTTAGGGAGGGTCCGGGGGGTAGGCAATCAGCCCCAGCATTTT. It codes for CASSLGRVRGVGNQPQHF.

The table lists this clonotype with a few counts. The V call is TRBV4-1, the J call TRBJ2-1; possible D gene TRBD2, 6 bases. The germline V and J ends were trimmed by 0 bases and 2 bases, with 11 bases remaining between them. Germline-derived CDR1 and CDR2 are MGHRA and YSYEKL. The CDR3 contains 16 residues. The CDR3 region has the DNA TGCGCCAGCAGCCAAGAAGGGGCTAGCGCCTACAATGAGCAGTTCTTC. As protein: CASSQEGASAYNEQFF.

This clonotype was seen many times. The CDR3 region has the DNA TGTGCCAGCAGCGTTGGGGCAGGGCATGGCTACACCTTC. It specifies CASSVGAGHGYTF. The chain employs TRBV9 and TRBJ1-2, with D possibly being TRBD1 (5 bases). Germline CDR1 SGDLS, CDR2 YYNGEE. With 2 bases removed from V and 6 bases from J, the gap between germline ends came to 11 bases. The length of the CDR3 is 13 residues.

The chain has TRBV20-1 and TRBJ2-5; D not resolved. V lost 3 bases and J lost 0, with 5 bases in between. The CDR3 is made up of 12 amino acids. Germline V lookup: CDR1 DFQATT, CDR2 SNEGSKA (reference sequence). CDR3 bases: TGCAGTGCTAGTTACCACCAAGAGACCCAGTACTTC. This gives the protein CSASYHQETQYF.

This clonotype has more than one count but fewer than ten. The V call is TRBV24-1, the J call TRBJ2-1; TRBD1 aligns across 7 bases. After removal of 4 bases from V and 0 bases from J, the junction contained 5 bases not matched to a gene. Germline V lookup: CDR1 KGHDR, CDR2 SFDVKD. This CDR3 region has 16 residues. The CDR3 coding sequence is TGTGCCACCAGTGACCCGGGACAGAGCTCCTACAATGAGCAGTTCTTC. Residues: CATSDPGQSSYNEQFF.

This clonotype was recorded at least ten times. J is TRBJ2-7 and V is TRBV24-1, with 8 nucleotides matching TRBD1. CDR3 length equals 15 residues. Germline CDR1 KGHDR, CDR2 SFDVKD. The ends lost 2 bases at V and 3 bases at J; junction bases unmatched: 5. The CDR3, as DNA: TGTGCCACCAGTGATTCTGGACAGGGACTCTACGAGCAGTACTTC. This encodes CATSDSGQGLYEQYF.

This clonotype was observed many times. V and J are TRBV29-1 and TRBJ1-1; 10 nucleotides line up with TRBD1. This CDR3 is built from 13 residues. Germline assignment: CDR1 SQVTM and CDR2 ANQGSEA. V shed 6 bases and J 10 bases; nucleotides not matched to a gene: 11. CDR3: CSVPGQGRGVAFF. The CDR3 DNA follows: TGCAGCGTACCGGGACAGGGGAGAGGGGTAGCTTTCTTT. Full variable domain (remainder filled in from reference TRBV29-1 and TRBJ1-1): SAVISQKPSRDICQRGTSLTIQCQVDSQVTMMFWYRQQPGQSLTLIATANQGSEATYESGFVIDKFPISRPNLTFSTLTVSNMSPEDSSIYLCSVPGQGRGVAFFGQGTRLTVV.

This clonotype has ten or more counts. The chain links TRBV5-1 to TRBJ2-3; D ambiguous. Trimming pared 0 bases from V and 1 base from J, leaving 9 bases between. The CDR3 contains 15 residues. Germline CDR1 is SGHRS and CDR2 is YFSETQ. CDR3: CASSLVLAGTDTQYF. As DNA, the CDR3 is TGCGCCAGCAGCTTGGTCCTTGCTGGCACAGATACGCAGTATTTT.

This clonotype showed up many times. The chain employs TRBV5-1 and TRBJ1-1; D is unresolved. CDR1 SGHRS and CDR2 YFSETQ come from the germline V gene. V was cut by 2 bases and J by 3 bases, with 11 bases left in between. The CDR3 has 14 residues. The DNA for the CDR3 is TGCGCCAGCAGCTTAGGCTTAGGCGACACTGAAGCTTTCTTT. Its translation: CASSLGLGDTEAFF.

This clonotype was counted ten times or more. This chain connects TRBV7-9 to TRBJ1-1; 7 nucleotides align to TRBD1. The V and J ends lost 4 bases and 5 bases, in that order; junction bases with no gene match: 13. The CDR3 has 16 amino acids. Germline V CDR1 and CDR2: SEHNR, FQNEAQ (reference sequence). CDR3 amino acids: CASSSIGQVRGTEAFF. In DNA form, the CDR3 reads TGTGCCAGCAGCTCAATCGGACAGGTTCGAGGAACTGAAGCTTTCTTT.

The rearrangement joins TRBV4-1 to TRBJ1-2; TRBD1 agrees at 7 bases. The CDR3 runs 16 residues. Germline trimming cut 6 bases from V and 0 bases from J; bases unmatched to any gene: 10. Germline CDR1 MGHRA, CDR2 YSYEKL. In DNA form, the CDR3 reads TGCGCCAGCAGAGTTCTCGGGACAGTAGCTAACTATGGCTACACCTTC. This codes for CASRVLGTVANYGYTF.